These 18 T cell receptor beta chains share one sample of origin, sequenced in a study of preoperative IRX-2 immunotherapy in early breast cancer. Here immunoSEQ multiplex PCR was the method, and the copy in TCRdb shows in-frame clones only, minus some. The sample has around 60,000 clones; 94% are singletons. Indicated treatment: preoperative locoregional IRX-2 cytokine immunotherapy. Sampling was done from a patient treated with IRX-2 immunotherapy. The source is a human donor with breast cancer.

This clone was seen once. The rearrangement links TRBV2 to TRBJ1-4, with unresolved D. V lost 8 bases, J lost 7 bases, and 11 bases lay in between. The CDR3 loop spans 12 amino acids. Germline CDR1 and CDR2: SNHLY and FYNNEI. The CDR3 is CASRQMGEKLFF. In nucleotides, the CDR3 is TGTGCCAGCCGACAAATGGGTGAAAAACTGTTTTTT.

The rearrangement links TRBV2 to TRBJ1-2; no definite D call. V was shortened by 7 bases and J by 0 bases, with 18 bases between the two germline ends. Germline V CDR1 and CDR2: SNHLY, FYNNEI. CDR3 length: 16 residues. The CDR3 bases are TGTGCCAGCACTCAGGTTGCGTGGGCGGCTAACTATGGCTACACCTTC. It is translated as CASTQVAWAANYGYTF.

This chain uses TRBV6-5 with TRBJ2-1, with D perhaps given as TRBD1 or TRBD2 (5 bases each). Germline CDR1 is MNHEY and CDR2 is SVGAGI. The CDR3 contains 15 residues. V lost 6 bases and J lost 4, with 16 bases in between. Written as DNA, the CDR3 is TGTGCCAGCAGCCGCCCGGGGCGAGTTTACAATGAGCAGTTCTTC. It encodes CASSRPGRVYNEQFF.

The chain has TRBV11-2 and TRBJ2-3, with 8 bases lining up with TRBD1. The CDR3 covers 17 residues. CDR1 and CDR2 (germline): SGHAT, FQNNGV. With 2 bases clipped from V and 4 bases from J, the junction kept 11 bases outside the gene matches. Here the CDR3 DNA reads TGTGCCAGCAGCTTATCCAATGGGCAGGGGGCCTCAGATACGCAGTATTTT. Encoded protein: CASSLSNGQGASDTQYF.

Here the CDR3 reads CASSVRLGLAGFNEQFF. The DNA of the CDR3 is TGTGCCAGCAGCGTCCGTCTTGGACTAGCGGGTTTCAATGAGCAGTTCTTC. This chain uses TRBV9 with TRBJ2-1, with 11 bases aligning to TRBD2. This CDR3 is built from 17 residues. Trimming at V came to 2 bases and at J to 6 bases, leaving 10 bases not matched to a gene. The germline V gene has CDR1 SGDLS and CDR2 YYNGEE.

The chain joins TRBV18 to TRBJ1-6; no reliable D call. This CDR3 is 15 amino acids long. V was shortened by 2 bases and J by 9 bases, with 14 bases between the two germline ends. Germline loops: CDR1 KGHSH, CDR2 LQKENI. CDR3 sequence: CASSPSAGEGSPLHF. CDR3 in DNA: TGTGCCAGCTCACCATCGGCGGGAGAGGGTTCACCCCTCCACTTT.

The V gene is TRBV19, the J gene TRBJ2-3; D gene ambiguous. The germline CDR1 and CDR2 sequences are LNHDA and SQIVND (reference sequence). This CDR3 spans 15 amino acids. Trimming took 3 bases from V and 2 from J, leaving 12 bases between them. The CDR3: CASSMAISHTDTQYF. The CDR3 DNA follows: TGTGCCAGTAGTATGGCGATTTCGCACACAGATACGCAGTATTTT.

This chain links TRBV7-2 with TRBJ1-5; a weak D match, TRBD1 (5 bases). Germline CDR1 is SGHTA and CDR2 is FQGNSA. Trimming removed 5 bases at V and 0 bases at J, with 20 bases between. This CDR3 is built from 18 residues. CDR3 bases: TGTGCCAGCAGCCGGACATACAATTCTGGATATAGCAATCAGCCCCAGCATTTT. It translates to CASSRTYNSGYSNQPQHF.

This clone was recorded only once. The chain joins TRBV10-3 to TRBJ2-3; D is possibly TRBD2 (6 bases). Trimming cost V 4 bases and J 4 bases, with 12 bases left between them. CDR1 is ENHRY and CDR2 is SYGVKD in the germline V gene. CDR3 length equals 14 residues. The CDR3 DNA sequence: TGTGCCATCAGTGCCCGGACTATCGCAGATACGCAGTATTTT. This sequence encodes CAISARTIADTQYF.

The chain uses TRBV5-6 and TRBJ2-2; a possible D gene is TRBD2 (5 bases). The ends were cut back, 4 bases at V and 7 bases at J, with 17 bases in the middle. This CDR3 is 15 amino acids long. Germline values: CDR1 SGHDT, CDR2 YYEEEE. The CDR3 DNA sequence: TGTGCCAGCAGCCGGGGAATCGGCCTGAGCGGGGAGCTGTTTTTT. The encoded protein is CASSRGIGLSGELFF. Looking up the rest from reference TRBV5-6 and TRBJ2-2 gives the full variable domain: DAGVTQSPTHLIKTRGQQVTLRCSPKSGHDTVSWYQQALGQGPQFIFQYYEEEERQRGNFPDRFSGHQFPNYSSELNVNALLLGDSALYLCASSRGIGLSGELFFGEGSRLTVL.

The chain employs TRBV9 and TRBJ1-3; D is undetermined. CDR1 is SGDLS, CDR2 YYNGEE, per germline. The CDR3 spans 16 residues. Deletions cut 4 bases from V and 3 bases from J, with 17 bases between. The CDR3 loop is CASSPREAGVGNTIYF. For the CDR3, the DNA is TGTGCCAGCAGCCCGCGGGAGGCGGGAGTTGGAAACACCATATATTTT.

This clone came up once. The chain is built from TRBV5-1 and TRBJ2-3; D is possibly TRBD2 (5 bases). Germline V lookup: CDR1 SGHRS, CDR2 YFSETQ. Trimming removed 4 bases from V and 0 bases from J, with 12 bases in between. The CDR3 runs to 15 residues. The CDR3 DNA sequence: TGCGCCAGCAGCAAGGAGGCCCCTAGCACAGATACGCAGTATTTT. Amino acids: CASSKEAPSTDTQYF.

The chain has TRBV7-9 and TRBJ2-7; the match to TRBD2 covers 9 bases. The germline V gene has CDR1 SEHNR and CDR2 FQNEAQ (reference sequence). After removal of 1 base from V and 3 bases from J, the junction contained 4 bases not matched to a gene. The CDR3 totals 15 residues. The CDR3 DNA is TGTGCCAGCAGCTTAGAGTCTAGCGGGAACTACGAGCAGTACTTC. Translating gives CASSLESSGNYEQYF.

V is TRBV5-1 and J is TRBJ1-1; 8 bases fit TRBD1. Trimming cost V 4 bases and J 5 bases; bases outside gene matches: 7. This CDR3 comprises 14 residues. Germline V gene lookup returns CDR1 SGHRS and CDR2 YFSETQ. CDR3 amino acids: CASSPRTGRTEAFF. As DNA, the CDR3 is TGCGCCAGCAGCCCTCGGACAGGGAGGACTGAAGCTTTCTTT.

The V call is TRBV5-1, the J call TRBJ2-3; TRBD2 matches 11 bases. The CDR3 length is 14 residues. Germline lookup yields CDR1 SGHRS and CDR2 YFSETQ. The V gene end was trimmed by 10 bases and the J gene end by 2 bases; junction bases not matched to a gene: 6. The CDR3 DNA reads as TGCGCCTGTCAACTAGCGGGAGACACAGATACGCAGTATTTT. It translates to CACQLAGDTDTQYF.

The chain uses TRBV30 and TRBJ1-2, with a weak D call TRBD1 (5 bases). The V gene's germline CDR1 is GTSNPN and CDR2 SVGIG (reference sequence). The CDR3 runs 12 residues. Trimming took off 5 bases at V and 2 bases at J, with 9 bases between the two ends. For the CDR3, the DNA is TGTGCCTGGGGACACCTCAACTATGGCTACACCTTC. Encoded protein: CAWGHLNYGYTF.

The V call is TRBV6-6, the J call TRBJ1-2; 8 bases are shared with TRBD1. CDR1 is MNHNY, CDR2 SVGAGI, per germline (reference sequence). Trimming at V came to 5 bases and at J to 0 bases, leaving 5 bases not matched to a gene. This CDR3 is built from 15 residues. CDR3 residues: CASSPGQDANYGYTF. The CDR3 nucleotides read TGTGCCAGCAGTCCGGGACAGGACGCTAACTATGGCTACACCTTC.

For the CDR3, the DNA is TGTGCCAGCAGCTTAAGAGGGCTAGCGGTTGACGAGCAGTACTTC. Translating gives CASSLRGLAVDEQYF. The rearrangement links TRBV7-3 to TRBJ2-7, with 7 bases matching TRBD2. Trimming at V came to 1 base and at J to 5 bases, leaving 8 bases not matched to a gene. The CDR3 is 15 residues long. Germline-derived CDR1 and CDR2 are SGHTA and FQGTGA.